This passage covers 26 T cell receptor beta chains from one sample sequenced in a study of blood T cell repertoires in COVID-19. Assay used: immunoSEQ multiplex PCR; TCRdb lists only in-frame clones, some missing. The top ten hold around 5% of the sample, which has roughly 100,000 clones, approximately 90% seen once. Sequencing input: peripheral blood. These TCRs come from a woman in her 50s with COVID-19, enrolled during active disease.

V is TRBV7-2 and J is TRBJ2-2; D is ambiguous. The CDR3 has 14 amino acids. Germline CDR1 reads SGHTA; CDR2 reads FQGNSA. The ends were cut back, 2 bases at V and 6 bases at J, with 10 bases in the middle. The CDR3 DNA follows: TGTGCCAGCAGCTTATTTAAGATAGCCGGGGAGCTGTTTTTT. It codes for CASSLFKIAGELFF.

The DNA of the CDR3 is TGTGCCAGCAGCTTCGGTTCGGAGACCCAGTACTTC. Its translation: CASSFGSETQYF. The rearrangement joins TRBV7-2 to TRBJ2-5; D is uncertain. CDR3 length: 12 residues. The ends were cut back, 3 bases at V and 5 bases at J, with 7 bases in the middle. CDR1 is SGHTA, CDR2 FQGNSA, per germline.

The chain combines TRBV12-5 with TRBJ2-5, with 10 bases that match TRBD2. Losses at the gene ends were 0 bases for V and 1 base for J; bases not matched to a gene: 5. There are 17 residues in the CDR3. Germline CDR1 is LGHNT and CDR2 is FRNRAP. The CDR3 sequence is CASGLVFQRGGQETQYF. In nucleotides, the CDR3 is TGTGCTAGTGGTTTGGTATTTCAGCGGGGGGGCCAAGAGACCCAGTACTTC.

The chain is built from TRBV4-2 and TRBJ2-3, with 7 bases matching TRBD2. Germline V gene data show CDR1 as LGHNA and CDR2 as YNFKEQ. The CDR3 length is 16 residues. The V gene end was trimmed by 0 bases and the J gene end by 6 bases; junction bases not matched to a gene: 9. In DNA, the CDR3 is TGTGCCAGCAGCCAAGAAAGGAGCGGGGTGAGCGATACGCAGTATTTT. It translates to CASSQERSGVSDTQYF.

The chain is built from TRBV6-1 and TRBJ1-2, with a possible D match to TRBD1 (6 bases). The germline CDR1 and CDR2 sequences are MNHNS and SASEGT. The CDR3 is 14 amino acids. V lost 3 bases and J 6 bases, leaving 14 bases between the germline ends. The CDR3 DNA reads TGTGCCAGCAGTGATGGCAGGGGTAGGAATGGCTACACCTTC. Translated, it gives CASSDGRGRNGYTF.

V and J are TRBV11-2 and TRBJ1-1, with D possibly matching TRBD1 (6 bases). Trimming left V 5 bases short and J 1 base short, with 11 bases between. The CDR3 loop spans 14 amino acids. Germline loops: CDR1 SGHAT, CDR2 FQNNGV. The CDR3 DNA sequence: TGTGCCAGCAGCACTGGACAGAGGAACACTGAAGCTTTCTTT. Protein product: CASSTGQRNTEAFF.

This clone was picked up one time. The chain combines TRBV6-5 with TRBJ2-7, with TRBD1 matching 10 bases. V lost 0 bases and J lost 6; bases outside the gene matches: 8. CDR1 is MNHEY, CDR2 SVGAGI, per germline. This CDR3 contains 16 residues. The CDR3 sequence is CASSYSYGTGEFEQYF. CDR3 sequence (DNA): TGTGCCAGCAGTTACTCATACGGGACAGGGGAGTTCGAGCAGTACTTC.

The chain recombines TRBV21-1 with TRBJ2-7; no check of the table's D call, TRBD2, against the DNA was made. TRBV21-1 is a pseudogene locus. The CDR3 consists of 17 residues. CDR3 sequence (DNA): TGTGCCAGCAGCACAGAGACTAGCGGGGGGGAACCCTACGAGCAGTACTTC. Protein product: CASSTETSGGEPYEQYF.

This chain connects TRBV3-1 (or the pseudogene TRBV3-2) to TRBJ2-7; D not resolved. The CDR3 has 14 amino acids. V lost 1 base and J 0 bases, leaving 7 bases between the germline ends. CDR1 is LGHDT, CDR2 YNNKEL, per germline (reference sequence). This CDR3 reads CASSQVVSSYEQYF. The CDR3 nucleotides are TGTGCCAGCAGCCAAGTAGTGAGCTCCTACGAGCAGTACTTC.

J is TRBJ1-5 and V is TRBV5-6, with D perhaps TRBD1 (5 bases). Germline values: CDR1 SGHDT, CDR2 YYEEEE. Trimming shortened V by 4 bases and J by 7 bases, and 18 bases separated the two germline ends. The CDR3 is made up of 15 amino acids. CDR3 loop: CASSPWGTGGQPQHF. CDR3 sequence (DNA): TGTGCCAGCAGCCCGTGGGGGACGGGAGGGCAGCCCCAGCATTTT.

This clone was seen more than once but under ten times. The rearrangement uses TRBV5-6 and TRBJ2-5, with D unclear. The V gene lost 1 base and the J gene lost 2 bases, with 12 bases spanning the gap. The CDR3 covers 15 residues. Germline V gene data show CDR1 as SGHDT and CDR2 as YYEEEE. The CDR3 loop reads CASSLLFGRQETQYF. The CDR3, as DNA: TGTGCCAGCAGCTTGTTGTTTGGCAGGCAAGAGACCCAGTACTTC.

The genes are TRBV2 and TRBJ2-2, with D possibly being TRBD1 (5 bases). The V end was cut by 5 bases, the J end by 6 bases, with 10 bases between. The CDR3 loop spans 13 amino acids. Germline V gives CDR1 SNHLY, CDR2 FYNNEI. The CDR3 sequence is CASSTRESGELFF. CDR3 nucleotide sequence: TGTGCCAGCAGTACCAGGGAATCCGGGGAGCTGTTTTTT.

This clone appeared a single time. V gene TRBV7-2 combines with J gene TRBJ2-3, with D maybe TRBD1 (5 bases). The CDR3 consists of 14 residues. V was cut by 3 bases and J by 2 bases, with 9 bases left in between. Germline CDR1 and CDR2: SGHTA and FQGNSA. Here the CDR3 DNA reads TGTGCCAGCAGCTTTCGACAGATCACAGATACGCAGTATTTT. Translation: CASSFRQITDTQYF.

V usage is TRBV11-3 and J usage is TRBJ1-1; 8 nucleotides match TRBD1. V trimming: 1 base; J trimming: 5 bases; junction bases outside the gene matches: 6. Germline V gives CDR1 SGHNT, CDR2 YENEEA. CDR3 length equals 15 residues. CDR3 DNA: TGTGCCAGCAGCTTAGGCGGACAGGGTTGGACTGAAGCTTTCTTT. Translated: CASSLGGQGWTEAFF.

The V and J genes are TRBV4-2 and TRBJ2-5; D is possibly TRBD2 (7 bases). The CDR3 length is 16 residues. Trimming stripped 1 base from V and 3 bases from J, with 15 bases between. Per germline, CDR1 LGHNA and CDR2 YNFKEQ. CDR3 amino acids: CASSQATGRGEETQYF. CDR3 DNA: TGTGCCAGCAGCCAAGCGACAGGACGGGGGGAAGAGACCCAGTACTTC.

DNA of the CDR3: TGTGCCAGCAGCTCCGGACTAGCGGGGGGGACTTCCTACAATGAGCAGTTCTTC. Its protein is CASSSGLAGGTSYNEQFF. The J gene is TRBJ2-1, the V gene TRBV11-2; 15 bases agree with TRBD2. Germline CDR1 and CDR2: SGHAT and FQNNGV. This CDR3 contains 18 residues. V dropped 4 bases and J dropped 1; count of bases not matched to a gene: 5.

V and J are TRBV7-8 and TRBJ1-1, with 9 nucleotides matching TRBD1. V lost 5 bases to trimming and J lost 4 bases; unmatched junction nucleotides: 5. The CDR3 is 14 amino acids. Germline V CDR1 and CDR2: SGHVS, FQNEAQ. CDR3 protein: CASSPGTGSTEAFF. The CDR3 DNA reads TGTGCCAGCAGCCCGGGGACAGGGAGCACTGAAGCTTTCTTT.

J is TRBJ2-6 and V is TRBV30; 7 bases map to TRBD1. V lost 8 bases to trimming and J lost 0 bases; unmatched junction nucleotides: 10. Germline lookup yields CDR1 GTSNPN and CDR2 SVGIG (reference sequence). The CDR3 is 16 amino acids. CDR3 sequence (DNA): TGTGCCACAAACAGGGGCCTTAGCTCTGGGGCCAACGTCCTGACTTTC. Its protein is CATNRGLSSGANVLTF.

The chain links TRBV28 to TRBJ1-5; no firm D call. CDR3 length: 14 amino acids. The V gene's germline CDR1 is MDHEN and CDR2 SYDVKM. Trimming pared 1 base from V and 9 bases from J, leaving 13 bases between. CDR3 protein: CASSLSGNSRPQHF. CDR3 DNA sequence: TGTGCCAGCAGTTTATCGGGGAATTCGAGGCCCCAGCATTTT. Full variable domain (outside the CDR3, taken from reference TRBV28 and TRBJ1-5): DVKVTQSSRYLVKRTGEKVFLECVQDMDHENMFWYRQDPGLGLRLIYFSYDVKMKEKGDIPEGYSVSREKKERFSLILESASTNQTSMYLCASSLSGNSRPQHFGDGTRLSIL.

The chain employs TRBV4-2 and TRBJ2-3; 8 nucleotides align to TRBD2. This CDR3 has 17 amino acids. Trimming took 0 bases from V and 4 from J; bases not matched to a gene: 9. CDR1 is LGHNA and CDR2 is YNFKEQ in the germline V gene. Here the CDR3 DNA reads TGTGCCAGCAGCCAAGAACTTCGGGGGGGCGAACCAGATACGCAGTATTTT. Translation: CASSQELRGGEPDTQYF.

The J gene is TRBJ2-1, the V gene TRBV27; 10 bases align to TRBD2. The germline V gene has CDR1 MNHEY and CDR2 SMNVEV (reference sequence). The junction had 6 bases not matched to a gene; V was cut back by 7 bases and J by 0 bases. The CDR3 loop spans 16 amino acids. This CDR3 reads CASKLAGGGSYNEQFF. CDR3 DNA sequence: TGTGCCAGCAAATTAGCGGGGGGAGGCTCCTACAATGAGCAGTTCTTC.

This clone has a single count. CDR3 region: CASSPRAVTASYNEQFF. CDR3 coding DNA: TGTGCCAGCAGCCCTAGAGCCGTGACGGCCTCCTACAATGAGCAGTTCTTC. The V gene is TRBV7-9, the J gene TRBJ2-1; D is uncertain. With 5 bases removed from V and 0 bases from J, the gap between germline ends came to 17 bases. CDR3 size: 17 residues. Looked up from germline, CDR1 is SEHNR and CDR2 is FQNEAQ (reference sequence).

The rearrangement joins TRBV12-3 or TRBV12-4 to TRBJ1-2, with 9 bases matching TRBD1. CDR3 length: 13 residues. Unmatched junction bases numbered 4, after V lost 5 bases and J lost 6 bases. As DNA, the CDR3 is TGTGCCAGCAGTACGGGACAGGGAAATGGCTACACCTTC. Translating gives CASSTGQGNGYTF.

This clone was recorded at least ten times. The genes are TRBV12-5 and TRBJ2-1; 15 nucleotides agree with TRBD2. With 6 bases clipped from V and 4 bases from J, the junction kept 4 bases outside the gene matches. The CDR3 is made up of 16 amino acids. Germline loops: CDR1 LGHNT, CDR2 FRNRAP. The CDR3 bases are TGTGCTAGTGGCCACGGACTAGCGGGGGGGTACAATGAGCAGTTCTTC. This gives the protein CASGHGLAGGYNEQFF.

The V and J genes are TRBV5-1 and TRBJ2-2; 11 bases are a match to TRBD2. The V segment lost 3 bases and the J segment 5 bases; nucleotides outside the gene matches: 3. The CDR3 totals 15 residues. The germline gives CDR1 SGHRS, CDR2 YFSETQ. DNA of the CDR3: TGCGCCAGCAGCTCGACTAGCGGGGCAACCGGGGAGCTGTTTTTT. Its translation is CASSSTSGATGELFF.

J is TRBJ2-3 and V is TRBV3-1 (or the pseudogene TRBV3-2), with 10 bases fitting TRBD2. J was trimmed by 4 bases and V by 5 bases; bases with no gene match: 9. Germline CDR1 is LGHDT and CDR2 is YNNKEL (reference sequence). The CDR3 runs 16 residues. This CDR3 reads CASSFSGGVRADTQYF. CDR3 nucleotide sequence: TGTGCCAGCAGCTTCAGCGGGGGGGTGAGGGCAGATACGCAGTATTTT.